This entry lists 4 T cell receptor beta chains sequenced from one sample in a study of response to subunit inactivated influenza vaccine. MiXCR, applied by TCRdb to the RT-PCR reads, yields one record per CDR3 protein. The top ten clones hold 9.5% to 12% of a sample with about 620,000 distinct CDR3 sequences, 11% of them seen once. The data also belong to a second study, concerning T cells expressing NK-cell markers. From that second work: 5'RACE template switching with UMIs generated TCR beta cDNA.

The source material was PBMCs from blood, sampled on the day of vaccination. Receptors were obtained from a man aged 45-65 years who received an inactivated influenza vaccine.

The chain couples TRBV6-1 to TRBJ2-3; no definite D call. CDR1 is MNHNS and CDR2 is SASEGT in the germline V gene. The CDR3 extends over 12 amino acids. V lost 6 bases and J lost 3, with 7 bases in between. The CDR3 loop reads CASRRVTDTQYF. DNA for the CDR3: TGTGCCAGCAGGAGAGTAACAGATACGCAGTATTTT.

The sample holds a few counts of this clonotype. This chain links TRBV12-3 or TRBV12-4 with TRBJ2-1; D is ambiguous. Trimming shortened V by 3 bases and J by 3 bases, and 9 bases separated the two germline ends. The CDR3 covers 14 residues. This CDR3 is CASSFVGHYNEQFF. Written as DNA, the CDR3 is TGTGCCAGCAGTTTCGTCGGGCACTACAATGAGCAGTTCTTC.

In its sample, this clonotype was seen a few times. The chain has TRBV7-2 and TRBJ2-3, with a weak D call TRBD2 (6 bases). This CDR3 has 15 amino acids. From germline, CDR1 is SGHTA and CDR2 FQGNSA. The V and J ends lost 1 base and 7 bases respectively, with 15 bases between them. Here the CDR3 DNA reads TGTGCCAGCAGCTTAGAACGGGGTAGCGGATATACGCAGTATTTT. Protein product: CASSLERGSGYTQYF.

This chain connects TRBV2 to TRBJ2-2, with no clear D. Trimming took 7 bases from V and 6 from J, leaving 15 bases between them. CDR3 size: 14 residues. Germline values: CDR1 SNHLY, CDR2 FYNNEI. The CDR3 loop is CASKRQTKAGELFF. In DNA, the CDR3 is TGTGCCAGCAAAAGGCAGACGAAGGCCGGGGAGCTGTTTTTT. Full variable domain (remainder filled in from reference TRBV2 and TRBJ2-2): EPEVTQTPSHQVTQMGQEVILRCVPISNHLYFYWYRQILGQKVEFLVSFYNNEISEKSEIFDDQFSVERPDGSNFTLKIRSTKLEDSAMYFCASKRQTKAGELFFGEGSRLTVL.